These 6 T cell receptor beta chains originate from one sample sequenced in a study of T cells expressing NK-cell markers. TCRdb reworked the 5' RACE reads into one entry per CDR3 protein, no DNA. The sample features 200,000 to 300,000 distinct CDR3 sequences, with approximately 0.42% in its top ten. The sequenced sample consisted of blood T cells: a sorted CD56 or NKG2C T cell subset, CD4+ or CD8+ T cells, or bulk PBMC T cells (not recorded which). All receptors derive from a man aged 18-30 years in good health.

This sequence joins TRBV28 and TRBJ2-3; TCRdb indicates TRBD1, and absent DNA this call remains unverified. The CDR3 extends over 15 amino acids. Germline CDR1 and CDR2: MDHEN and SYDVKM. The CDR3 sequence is CASSLEGVSTDTQYF.

The CDR3 protein is CAISDSRGPARIHEQYF. V and J are TRBV10-3 and TRBJ2-7; as DNA is missing, the TRBD2 call by TCRdb cannot be tested. Germline CDR1 reads ENHRY; CDR2 reads SYGVKD. The CDR3 has 17 residues.

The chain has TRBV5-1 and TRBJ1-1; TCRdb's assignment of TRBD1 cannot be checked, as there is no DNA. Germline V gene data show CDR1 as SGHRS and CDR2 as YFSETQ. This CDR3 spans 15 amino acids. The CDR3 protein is CASSSGGGGSTEAFF.

The CDR3: CSALAGSVLQEDF. The V and J genes are TRBV29-1 and TRBJ2-5; without DNA, the TCRdb call of TRBD2 cannot be checked. The CDR3 extends over 13 amino acids. In germline, CDR1 is SQVTM, CDR2 ANQGSEA.

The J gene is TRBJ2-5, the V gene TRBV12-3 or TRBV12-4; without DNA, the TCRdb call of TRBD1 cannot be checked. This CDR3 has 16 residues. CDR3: CASSSLGGQGKETQYF.

CDR3 sequence: CASSPGQGNEQYF. The gene calls are TRBV5-1 and TRBJ2-7; TCRdb proposes TRBD1, but this gene call is untestable without DNA. CDR3 size: 13 residues. Germline assignment: CDR1 SGHRS and CDR2 YFSETQ.